What follows describes a single TCR beta chain. The sample is drawn from a study of blood T cell repertoires in COVID-19. There are 13 residues in the CDR3. The ends were cut back, 8 bases at V and 0 bases at J, with 9 bases in the middle. Per the germline V gene, CDR1 is LNHDA and CDR2 is SQIVND (reference sequence). Measured with immunoSEQ multiplex PCR; TCRdb has only the in-frame clones, and not every one. The table has more than 70,000 clones, around nine tenths seen once. The source material was peripheral blood. The chain has TRBV19 and TRBJ2-3; D is uncertain. This receptor was obtained from a woman in her fifties or sixties in a cohort sampled during active COVID-19. The CDR3 nucleotides are TGTGCCAGTCGACTTTCTAGCACAGATACGCAGTATTTT. Its protein product is CASRLSSTDTQYF. Looking up the rest from reference TRBV19 and TRBJ2-3 gives the full variable domain: DGGITQSPKYLFRKEGQNVTLSCEQNLNHDAMYWYRQDPGQGLRLIYYSQIVNDFQKGDIAEGYSVSREKKESFPLTVTSAQKNPTAFYLCASRLSSTDTQYFGPGTRLTVL.